The rows below give T cell receptor beta chains drawn from one sample of a study of T-cell reconstitution after alpha-beta-depleted transplantation in children. Each CDR3 protein is one row after TCRdb ran MiXCR on the PCR reads. The profile shows 70,000 to 95,000 distinct CDR3 sequences, 12% of them singletons. Sequenced here: PBMCs from the stem cell graft donor, sampled from the stem cell graft. The receptors come from a human donor who donated a stem cell graft to a child with inherited bone marrow failure. CDR3s include the opening cysteine and the closing phenylalanine or tryptophan. A D gene is named only where the DNA matches it firmly. Clone size is given for some rows only: seen once, a few or many times, or a class if the clone is expanded.

TRBJ2-4,many,-,TRBV5-1,CASSLGQTLAKNIQYF,TGCGCCAGCAGCCTCGGACAAACCTTAGCCAAAAACATTCAGTACTTC
TRBJ2-2,once,-,TRBV5-1,CASSLVAANTGELFF,TGCGCCAGCAGCTTGGTGGCAGCGAACACCGGGGAGCTGTTTTTT
TRBJ2-1,many,TRBD2,TRBV12-3/TRBV12-4,CASSLAGLPYNEQFF,TGTGCCAGCAGTCTAGCGGGGCTCCCCTACAATGAGCAGTTCTTC
TRBJ1-2,many,-,TRBV5-1,CASSLGGDGAGNYGYTF,TGCGCCAGCAGCTTGGGGGGGGACGGTGCAGGCAACTATGGCTACACCTTC
TRBJ1-1,many,-,TRBV20-1,CSLWGTRNTEAFF,TGCAGTCTATGGGGGACGCGGAACACTGAAGCTTTCTTT
TRBJ2-6,few,TRBD1,TRBV6-4,CALQGAGGAKIVSQSSGANVLTF,TGTGCCCTACAGGGGGCAGGGGGCGCGAAGATTGTGTCCCAGAGCTCTGGGGCCAACGTCCTGACTTTC
TRBJ2-1,few,TRBD2,TRBV7-9,CASSSGLAPFF,TGTGCCAGCAGCTCGGGACTAGCTCCGTTCTTC
TRBJ2-5,-,-,TRBV25-1,CASSHGGSETQYF,TGTGCCAGCAGTCACGGGGGCAGCGAGACCCAGTACTTC
TRBJ2-2,many,-,TRBV12-5,CASGLAQGLKTGELFF,TGTGCTAGTGGTTTGGCCCAGGGGCTCAAAACCGGGGAGCTGTTTTTT
TRBJ2-4,many,-,TRBV5-6,CASSFGAEGNIQYF,TGTGCCAGCAGCTTTGGGGCCGAGGGAAACATTCAGTACTTC
TRBJ2-1,many,-,TRBV27,CASSLSRLSYNEQFF,TGTGCCAGCAGTTTATCTAGGCTTTCCTACAATGAGCAGTTCTTC
TRBJ1-2,many,-,TRBV20-1,CSASLQGNYGYTF,TGCAGTGCGAGCCTACAGGGAAACTATGGCTACACCTTC
TRBJ2-7,few,-,TRBV7-2,CASSPGPFYEQYF,TGTGCCAGCAGCCCCGGACCGTTCTACGAGCAGTACTTC
TRBJ2-3,-,-,TRBV6-1,CASTQGGGRGTQYF,TGTGCCAGCACCCAGGGGGGGGGAAGGGGAACGCAGTATTTT
TRBJ2-2,many,-,TRBV29-1,CSVVTVQGSGELFF,TGCAGCGTTGTTACCGTTCAGGGTTCAGGGGAGCTGTTTTTT
TRBJ1-3,many,-,TRBV7-2,CASSLVGSGNTIYF,TGTGCCAGCAGCTTGGTGGGGTCTGGAAACACCATATATTTT
TRBJ1-3,many,-,TRBV7-2,CASSNTGTSGNTIYF,TGTGCCAGCAGCAACACAGGGACCTCTGGAAACACCATATATTTT
TRBJ2-5,many,TRBD1,TRBV29-1,CSVEDRAQETQYF,TGCAGCGTAGAAGACAGGGCCCAAGAGACCCAGTACTTC
TRBJ1-4,-,TRBD1,TRBV18,CASSPPGQGGKLFF,TGTGCCAGCTCACCACCTGGTCAGGGGGGAAAACTGTTTTTT
TRBJ2-7,many,TRBD2,TRBV4-1,CASSQAAGQIGLAGGGYEQYF,TGCGCCAGCAGCCAAGCGGCAGGGCAGATAGGACTAGCGGGAGGGGGTTACGAGCAGTACTTC
TRBJ1-2,many,-,TRBV12-3/TRBV12-4,CASSLIEGGGYTF,TGTGCCAGCAGTTTAATTGAGGGTGGAGGCTACACCTTC
TRBJ2-3,many,-,TRBV7-2,CASSLALTHTDTQYF,TGTGCCAGCAGCTTAGCGCTGACTCACACAGATACGCAGTATTTT
TRBJ1-1,many,TRBD1,TRBV5-4,CASSLATGSGTEAFF,TGTGCCAGCAGCTTGGCGACAGGGTCCGGCACTGAAGCTTTCTTT
TRBJ2-7,many,-,TRBV29-1,CSVGPDTTSYEQYF,TGCAGCGTTGGTCCAGATACCACTTCCTACGAGCAGTACTTC
TRBJ2-2,-,-,TRBV2,CASSETGSGELFF,TGTGCCAGCAGTGAAACAGGCTCCGGGGAGCTGTTTTTT
TRBJ2-2,many,-,TRBV7-9,CASRLKANTGELFF,TGTGCCAGCAGACTTAAGGCGAACACCGGGGAGCTGTTTTTT
TRBJ2-7,few,TRBD2,TRBV7-2,CASSYLLAGGYEQYF,TGTGCCAGCAGCTACCTACTAGCGGGGGGCTACGAGCAGTACTTC
TRBJ1-2,many,-,TRBV6-6,CASSQDEMGGYTF,TGTGCCAGCAGTCAGGACGAGATGGGTGGCTACACCTTC